This TCR beta chain was captured by sequencing in a study of blood T cells in healthy people across ages. A second PCR of roughly 7 to 11 cycles used a sample-barcoded 5' primer and a J-beta primer mix. TCRdb processed the 5' RACE reads anew with MiXCR; each CDR3 protein has one entry. The table lists roughly 830,000 distinct CDR3 sequences, under 80% of them singletons. The CDR3 sequence is 14 residues long. Germline CDR1 is MDHEN and CDR2 is SYDVKM. The V and J ends lost 2 bases and 0 bases respectively, with 5 bases between them. The chain employs TRBV28 and TRBJ2-4, with D unclear. This sequence originates from a young man in good health. The source material was blood. CDR3 protein: CASSLPLAKNIQYF. CDR3 coding DNA: TGTGCCAGCAGTTTACCACTAGCCAAAAACATTCAGTACTTC.